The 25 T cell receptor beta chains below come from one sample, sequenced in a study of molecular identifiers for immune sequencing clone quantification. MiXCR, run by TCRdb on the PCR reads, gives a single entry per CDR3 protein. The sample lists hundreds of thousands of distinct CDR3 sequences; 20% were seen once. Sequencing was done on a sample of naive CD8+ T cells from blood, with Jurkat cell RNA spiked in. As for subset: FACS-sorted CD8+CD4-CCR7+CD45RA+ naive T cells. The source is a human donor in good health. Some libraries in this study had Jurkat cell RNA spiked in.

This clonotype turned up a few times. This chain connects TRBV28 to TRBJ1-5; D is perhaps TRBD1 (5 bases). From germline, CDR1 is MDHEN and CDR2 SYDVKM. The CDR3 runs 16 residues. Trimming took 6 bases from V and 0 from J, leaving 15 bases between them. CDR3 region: CASSPRGVISNQPQHF. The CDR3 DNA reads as TGTGCCAGCAGCCCTCGAGGGGTCATTAGCAATCAGCCCCAGCATTTT.

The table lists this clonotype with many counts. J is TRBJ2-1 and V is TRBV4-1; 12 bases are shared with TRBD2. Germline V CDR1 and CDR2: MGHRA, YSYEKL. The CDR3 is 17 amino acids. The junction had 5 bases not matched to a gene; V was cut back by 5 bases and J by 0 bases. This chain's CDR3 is CASSKGTSGSSYNEQFF. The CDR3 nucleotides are TGCGCCAGCAGCAAGGGGACTAGCGGGTCCTCCTACAATGAGCAGTTCTTC.

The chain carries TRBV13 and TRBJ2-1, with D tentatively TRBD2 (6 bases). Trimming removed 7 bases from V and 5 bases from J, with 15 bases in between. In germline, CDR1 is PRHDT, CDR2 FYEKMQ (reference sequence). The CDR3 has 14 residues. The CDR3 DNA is TGTGCCAGCATTTGGGCGGGATTCGACAATGAGCAGTTCTTC. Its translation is CASIWAGFDNEQFF.

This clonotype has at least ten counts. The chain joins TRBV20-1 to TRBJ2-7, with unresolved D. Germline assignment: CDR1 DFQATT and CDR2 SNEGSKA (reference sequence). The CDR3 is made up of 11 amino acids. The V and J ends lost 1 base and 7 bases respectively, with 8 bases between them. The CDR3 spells CSARGQDEQYF. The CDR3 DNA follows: TGCAGTGCTAGAGGCCAGGATGAGCAGTACTTC.

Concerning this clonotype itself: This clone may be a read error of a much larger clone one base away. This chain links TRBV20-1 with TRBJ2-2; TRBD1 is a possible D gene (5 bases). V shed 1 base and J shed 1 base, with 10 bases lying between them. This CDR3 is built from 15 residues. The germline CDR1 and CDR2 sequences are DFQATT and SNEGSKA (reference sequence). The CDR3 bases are TGCAGTGCTAGAGTGCAGGGCCGGAACACCGGGGAGCTGTTTTTT. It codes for CSARVQGRNTGELFF.

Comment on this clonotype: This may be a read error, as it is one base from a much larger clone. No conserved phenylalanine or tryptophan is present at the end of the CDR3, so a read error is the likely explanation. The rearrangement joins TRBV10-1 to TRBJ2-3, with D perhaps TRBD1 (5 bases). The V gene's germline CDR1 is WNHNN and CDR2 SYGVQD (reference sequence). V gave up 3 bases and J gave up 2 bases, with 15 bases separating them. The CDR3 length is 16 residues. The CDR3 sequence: CASSDGGAVDTDTQYL. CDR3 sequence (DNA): TGCGCCAGCAGTGACGGTGGGGCGGTTGACACAGATACGCAGTATCTT.

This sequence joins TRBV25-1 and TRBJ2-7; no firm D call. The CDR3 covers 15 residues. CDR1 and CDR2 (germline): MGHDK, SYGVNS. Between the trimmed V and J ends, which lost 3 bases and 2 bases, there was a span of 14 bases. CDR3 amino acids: CASSDFQNQAYEQYF. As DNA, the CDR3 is TGTGCCAGCAGTGATTTCCAAAATCAGGCCTACGAGCAGTACTTC.

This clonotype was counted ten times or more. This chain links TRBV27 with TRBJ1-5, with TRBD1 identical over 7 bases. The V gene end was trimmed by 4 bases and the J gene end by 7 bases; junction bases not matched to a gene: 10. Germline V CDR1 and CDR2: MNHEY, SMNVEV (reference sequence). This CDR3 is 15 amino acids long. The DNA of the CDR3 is TGTGCCAGCAGTTCCCAAGGGGGCTTGCACCAGCCCCAGCATTTT. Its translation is CASSSQGGLHQPQHF.

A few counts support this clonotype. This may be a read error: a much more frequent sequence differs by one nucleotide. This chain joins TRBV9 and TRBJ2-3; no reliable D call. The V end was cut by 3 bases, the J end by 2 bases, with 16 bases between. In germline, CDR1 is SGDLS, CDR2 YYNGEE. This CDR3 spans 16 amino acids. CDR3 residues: CASSAGSGQITDTQYF. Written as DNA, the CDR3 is TGTGCCAGCAGCGCGGGCAGTGGGCAGATCACAGATACGCAGTATTTT.

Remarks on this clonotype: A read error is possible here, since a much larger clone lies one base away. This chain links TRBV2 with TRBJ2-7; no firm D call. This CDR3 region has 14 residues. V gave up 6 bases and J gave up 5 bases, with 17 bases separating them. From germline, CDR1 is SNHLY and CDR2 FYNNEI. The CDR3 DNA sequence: TGTGCCAGCAGCCGTCTCTTGTCGGCCCACGAGCAGTACTTC. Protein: CASSRLLSAHEQYF.

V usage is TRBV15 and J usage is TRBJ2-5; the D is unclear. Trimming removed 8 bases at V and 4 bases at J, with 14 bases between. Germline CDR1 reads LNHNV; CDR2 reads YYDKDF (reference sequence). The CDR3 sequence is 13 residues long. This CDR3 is CATRATGGETQYF. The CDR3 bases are TGTGCCACCCGGGCCACCGGCGGAGAGACCCAGTACTTC.

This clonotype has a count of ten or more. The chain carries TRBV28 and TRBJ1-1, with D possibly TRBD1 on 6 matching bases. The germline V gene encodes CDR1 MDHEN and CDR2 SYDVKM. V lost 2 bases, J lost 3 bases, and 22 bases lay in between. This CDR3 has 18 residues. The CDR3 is CASSLPSRVGGRDTEAFF. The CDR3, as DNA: TGTGCCAGCAGTTTACCTTCGAGGGTAGGGGGAAGGGACACTGAAGCTTTCTTT.

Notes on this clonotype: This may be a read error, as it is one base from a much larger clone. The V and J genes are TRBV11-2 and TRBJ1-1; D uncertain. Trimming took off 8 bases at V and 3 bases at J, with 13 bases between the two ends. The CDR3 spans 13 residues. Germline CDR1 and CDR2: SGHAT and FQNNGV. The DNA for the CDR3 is TGTGCCAGCGGCGCGCTCAGTGACACTGAAGCTTTCTTT. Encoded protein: CASGALSDTEAFF. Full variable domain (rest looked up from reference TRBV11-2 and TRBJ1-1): EAGVAQSPRYKIIEKRQSVAFWCNPISGHATLYWYQQILGQGPKLLIQFQNNGVVDDSQLPKDRFSAERLKGVDSTLKIQPAKLEDSAVYLCASGALSDTEAFFGQGTRLTVV.

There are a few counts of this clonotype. The CDR3 loop reads CAWSRLAGGRAGELFF. CDR3 DNA: TGTGCCTGGAGTCGGCTAGCGGGGGGGCGGGCCGGGGAGCTGTTTTTT. The rearrangement joins TRBV30 to TRBJ2-2; 12 bases agree with TRBD2. Germline V CDR1 and CDR2: GTSNPN, SVGIG (reference sequence). Germline trimming cut 2 bases from V and 6 bases from J; bases unmatched to any gene: 7. The CDR3 covers 16 residues.

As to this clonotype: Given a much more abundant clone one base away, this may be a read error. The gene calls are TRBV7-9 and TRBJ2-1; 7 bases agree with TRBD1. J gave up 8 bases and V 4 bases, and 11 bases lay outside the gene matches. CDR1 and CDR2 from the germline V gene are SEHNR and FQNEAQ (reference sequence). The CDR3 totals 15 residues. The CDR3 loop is CASSSGQVTHHEQFF. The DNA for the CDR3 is TGTGCCAGCAGCTCTGGACAGGTAACGCACCATGAGCAGTTCTTC.

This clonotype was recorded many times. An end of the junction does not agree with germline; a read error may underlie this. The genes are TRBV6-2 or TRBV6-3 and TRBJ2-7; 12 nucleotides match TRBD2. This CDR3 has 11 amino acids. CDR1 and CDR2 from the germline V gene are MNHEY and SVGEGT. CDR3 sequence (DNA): TGCGCGACTAGCGGGAGTTACGAGCAGTACTTC. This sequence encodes CATSGSYEQYF.

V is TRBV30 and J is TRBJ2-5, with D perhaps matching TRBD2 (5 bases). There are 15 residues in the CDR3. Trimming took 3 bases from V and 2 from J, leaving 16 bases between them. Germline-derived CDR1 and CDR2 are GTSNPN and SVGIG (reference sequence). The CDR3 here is CAWRPKISVQETQYF. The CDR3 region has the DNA TGTGCCTGGAGGCCCAAGATTAGCGTACAAGAGACCCAGTACTTC.

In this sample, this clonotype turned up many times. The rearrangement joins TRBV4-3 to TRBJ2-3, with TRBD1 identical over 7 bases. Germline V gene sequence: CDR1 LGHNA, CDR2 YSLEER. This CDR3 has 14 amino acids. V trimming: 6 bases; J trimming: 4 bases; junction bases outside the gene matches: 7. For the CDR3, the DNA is TGCGCCAGCAGGACAGGGCTAGCCTCAGATACGCAGTATTTT. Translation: CASRTGLASDTQYF.

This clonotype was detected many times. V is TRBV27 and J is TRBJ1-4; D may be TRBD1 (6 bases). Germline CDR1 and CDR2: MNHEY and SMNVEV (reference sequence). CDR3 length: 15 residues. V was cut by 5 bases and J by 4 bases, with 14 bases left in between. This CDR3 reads CASSPGQLLNEKLFF. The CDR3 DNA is TGTGCCAGCAGTCCCGGACAGCTTCTTAATGAAAAACTGTTTTTT.

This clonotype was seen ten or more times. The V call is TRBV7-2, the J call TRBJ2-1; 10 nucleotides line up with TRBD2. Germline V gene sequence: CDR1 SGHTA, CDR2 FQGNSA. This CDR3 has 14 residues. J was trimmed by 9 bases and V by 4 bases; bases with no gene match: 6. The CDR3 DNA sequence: TGTGCCAGCAGCTCGGGACTAGCGTTAGGTGAGCAGTTCTTC. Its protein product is CASSSGLALGEQFF.

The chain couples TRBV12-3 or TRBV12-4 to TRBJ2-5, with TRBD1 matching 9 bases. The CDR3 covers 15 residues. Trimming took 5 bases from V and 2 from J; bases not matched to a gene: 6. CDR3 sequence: CASSHRGHGQETQYF. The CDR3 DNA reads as TGTGCCAGCAGTCACAGGGGGCATGGACAAGAGACCCAGTACTTC.

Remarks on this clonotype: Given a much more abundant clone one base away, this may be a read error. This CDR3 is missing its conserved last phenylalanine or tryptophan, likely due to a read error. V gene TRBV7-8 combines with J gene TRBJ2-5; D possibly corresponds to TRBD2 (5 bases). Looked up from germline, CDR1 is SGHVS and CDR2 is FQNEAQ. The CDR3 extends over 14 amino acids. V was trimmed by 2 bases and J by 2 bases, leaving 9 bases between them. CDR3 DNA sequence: TGTGCCAGCAGCTTATGGTCGGGGCAAGAGACCCAGTACCTC. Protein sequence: CASSLWSGQETQYL.

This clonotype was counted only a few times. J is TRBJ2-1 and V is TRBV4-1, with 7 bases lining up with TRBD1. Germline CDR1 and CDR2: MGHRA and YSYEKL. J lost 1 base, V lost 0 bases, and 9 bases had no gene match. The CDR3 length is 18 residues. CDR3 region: CASSQEGGSGFSYNEQFF. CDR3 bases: TGCGCCAGCAGCCAAGAAGGGGGCTCGGGTTTTTCCTACAATGAGCAGTTCTTC.

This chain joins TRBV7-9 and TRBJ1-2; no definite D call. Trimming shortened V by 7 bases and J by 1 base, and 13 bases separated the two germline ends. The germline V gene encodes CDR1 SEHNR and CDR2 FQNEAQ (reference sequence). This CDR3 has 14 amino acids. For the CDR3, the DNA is TGTGCCAGCACCCCTGCGGCAATTAACTATGGCTACACCTTC. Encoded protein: CASTPAAINYGYTF.

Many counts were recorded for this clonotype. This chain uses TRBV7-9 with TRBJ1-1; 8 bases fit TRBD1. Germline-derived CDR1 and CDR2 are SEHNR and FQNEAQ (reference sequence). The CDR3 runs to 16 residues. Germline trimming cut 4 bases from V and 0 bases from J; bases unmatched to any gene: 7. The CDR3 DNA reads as TGTGCCAGCAGCTCCCTGGGACAGGACATGAACACTGAAGCTTTCTTT. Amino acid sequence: CASSSLGQDMNTEAFF.